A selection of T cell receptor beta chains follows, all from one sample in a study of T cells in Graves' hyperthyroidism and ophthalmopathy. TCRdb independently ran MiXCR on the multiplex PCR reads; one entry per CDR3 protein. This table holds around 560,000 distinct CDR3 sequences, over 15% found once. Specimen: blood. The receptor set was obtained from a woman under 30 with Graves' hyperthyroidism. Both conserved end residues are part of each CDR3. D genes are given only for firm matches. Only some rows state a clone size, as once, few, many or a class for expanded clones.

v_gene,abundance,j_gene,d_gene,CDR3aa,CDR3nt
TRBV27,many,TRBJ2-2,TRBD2,CASSWASGAGELFF,TGTGCCAGCAGTTGGGCTAGCGGGGCTGGGGAGCTGTTTTTT
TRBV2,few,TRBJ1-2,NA,CASSEVVRKPYGYTF,TGTGCCAGCAGTGAAGTAGTTCGGAAACCATATGGCTACACCTTC
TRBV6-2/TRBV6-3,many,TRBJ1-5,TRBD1,CASSYGTGYRNQPQHF,TGTGCCAGCAGTTACGGGACAGGGTATCGCAATCAGCCCCAGCATTTT
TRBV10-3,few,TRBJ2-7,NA,CAISEPPTSYEQYF,TGTGCCATCAGTGAGCCCCCCACATCCTACGAGCAGTACTTC
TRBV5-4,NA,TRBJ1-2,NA,CASSLVGSNYGYTF,TGTGCCAGCAGCTTGGTCGGGTCTAACTATGGCTACACCTTC
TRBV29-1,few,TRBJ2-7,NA,CSVQGLSYEQYF,TGCAGCGTTCAGGGGTTAAGCTACGAGCAGTACTTC
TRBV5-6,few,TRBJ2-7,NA,CASSLWRASYEQYF,TGTGCCAGCAGCTTGTGGAGGGCCTCCTACGAGCAGTACTTC
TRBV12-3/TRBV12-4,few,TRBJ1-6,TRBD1,CASSKDRGGDSPLHF,TGTGCCAGCAGTAAGGACAGGGGTGGGGATTCACCCCTCCACTTT
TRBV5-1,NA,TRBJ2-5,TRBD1,CASSLIETGGQNQYF,TGCGCCAGCAGCTTGATTGAGACAGGGGGCCAAAACCAGTACTTC
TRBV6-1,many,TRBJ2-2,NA,CASSTVRGTGELFF,TGTGCCAGCAGTACCGTTAGGGGGACGGGGGAGCTGTTTTTT
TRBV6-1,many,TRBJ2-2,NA,CASSEMGAVGELFF,TGTGCCAGCAGTGAAATGGGGGCGGTCGGGGAGCTGTTTTTT
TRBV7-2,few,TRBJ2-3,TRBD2,CASSSMTSGEPDTQYF,TGTGCCAGCAGCTCTATGACTAGCGGGGAGCCAGATACGCAGTATTTT
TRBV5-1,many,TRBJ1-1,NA,CASSLVAGTMNTEAFF,TGCGCCAGCAGCTTGGTCGCAGGGACGATGAACACTGAAGCTTTCTTT
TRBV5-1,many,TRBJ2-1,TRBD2,CASSILAGDYNEQFF,TGCGCCAGCAGCATCCTAGCGGGAGACTACAATGAGCAGTTCTTC
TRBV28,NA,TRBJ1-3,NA,CASSFVRDTGNTTYF,TGTGCCAGCAGTTTTGTCAGGGACACTGGAAACACCACATATTTT
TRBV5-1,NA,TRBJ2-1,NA,CASSPGLLPYNEQFF,TGCGCCAGCAGCCCAGGACTGTTGCCCTACAATGAGCAGTTCTTC
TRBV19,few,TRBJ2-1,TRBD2,CASSSPLAANEQFF,TGTGCCAGTAGTTCACCACTAGCGGCAAATGAGCAGTTCTTC
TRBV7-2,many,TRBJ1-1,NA,CASSPRTSYTEAFF,TGTGCCAGCAGCCCCCGGACAAGTTACACTGAAGCTTTCTTT
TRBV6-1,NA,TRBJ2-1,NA,CASSSPERNEQFF,TGTGCCAGCAGCTCCCCGGAGCGCAATGAGCAGTTCTTC
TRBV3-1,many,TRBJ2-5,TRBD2,CASRPSGRVETQYF,TGTGCCAGCAGGCCCAGCGGGAGGGTCGAGACCCAGTACTTC
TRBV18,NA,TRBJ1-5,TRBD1,CASSLQDRGGQPQHF,TGTGCCAGCTCACTACAGGACAGGGGAGGTCAGCCCCAGCATTTT
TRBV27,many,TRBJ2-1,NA,CASSGDMGSYNEQFF,TGTGCCAGCAGTGGGGACATGGGGTCCTACAATGAGCAGTTCTTC
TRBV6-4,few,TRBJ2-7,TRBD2,CASNRRVLAGGPYEQYF,TGTGCCAGCAACCGTCGGGTTCTAGCGGGAGGACCCTACGAGCAGTACTTC
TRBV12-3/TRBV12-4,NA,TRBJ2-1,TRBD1,CASSEGTVLYNEQFF,TGTGCCAGCAGCGAGGGGACAGTACTATACAATGAGCAGTTCTTC
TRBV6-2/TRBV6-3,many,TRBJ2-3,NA,CASSRTGFPTDTQYF,TGTGCCAGCAGCCGAACAGGATTCCCTACAGATACGCAGTATTTT
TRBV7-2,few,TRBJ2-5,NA,CASSNRGGETQYF,TGTGCCAGCAGCAACAGGGGGGGAGAGACCCAGTACTTC
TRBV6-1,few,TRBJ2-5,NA,CATTRGLAGETQYF,TGTGCCACCACGAGAGGGCTAGCAGGAGAGACCCAGTACTTC
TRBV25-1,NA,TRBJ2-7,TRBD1,CASVTGDLEQYF,TGTGCCAGCGTGACAGGGGACTTGGAGCAGTACTTC
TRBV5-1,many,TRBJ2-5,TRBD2,CASSLSPAGGGETQYF,TGCGCCAGCAGCTTGAGTCCCGCGGGAGGAGGAGAGACCCAGTACTTC
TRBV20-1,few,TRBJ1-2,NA,CLGRSRYGYTF,TGCCTCGGAAGGAGTCGCTATGGCTACACCTTC
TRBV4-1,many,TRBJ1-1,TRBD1,CASSHLGQGVTEAFF,TGCGCCAGCAGCCACCTAGGACAGGGTGTCACTGAAGCTTTCTTT
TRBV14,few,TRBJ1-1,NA,CASSQGVRRAFF,TGTGCCAGCAGCCAAGGGGTCAGGAGAGCTTTCTTT
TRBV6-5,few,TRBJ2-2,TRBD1,CASSYQRTGSPGELFF,TGTGCCAGCAGCTACCAGCGGACAGGGTCCCCCGGGGAGCTGTTTTTT
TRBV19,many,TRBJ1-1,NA,CASRAQGPNTEAFF,TGTGCCAGTAGGGCCCAAGGGCCGAACACTGAAGCTTTCTTT
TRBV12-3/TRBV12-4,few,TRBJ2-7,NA,CASSSGAPEQYF,TGTGCCAGCAGTTCAGGGGCCCCCGAGCAGTACTTC
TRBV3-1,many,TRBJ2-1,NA,CASAIPGGADNEQFF,TGTGCCAGCGCCATTCCGGGGGGCGCCGACAATGAGCAGTTCTTC
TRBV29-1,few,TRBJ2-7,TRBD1,CSVSDRGIYEQYF,TGCAGCGTCTCGGACAGGGGGATCTACGAGCAGTACTTC
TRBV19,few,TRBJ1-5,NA,CASSMGRDGNQPQHF,TGTGCCAGTAGTATGGGACGGGACGGAAATCAGCCCCAGCATTTT
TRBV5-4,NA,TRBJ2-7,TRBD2,CASSSLAGATYEQYF,TGTGCCAGCAGCTCTCTAGCGGGGGCGACCTACGAGCAGTACTTC
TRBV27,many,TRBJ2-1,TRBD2,CASSFLLAGGPHEQFF,TGTGCCAGCAGTTTTTTACTCGCGGGAGGGCCTCATGAGCAGTTCTTC
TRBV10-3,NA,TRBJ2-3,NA,CAIPPQLGWTDTQYF,TGTGCCATCCCCCCCCAACTAGGATGGACAGATACGCAGTATTTT
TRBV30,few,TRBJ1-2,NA,CAWSLIQNYGYTF,TGTGCCTGGAGTCTTATACAGAACTATGGCTACACCTTC
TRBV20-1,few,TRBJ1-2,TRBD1,CSANRDRGTNYGYTF,TGCAGTGCTAACCGGGACAGGGGTACCAACTATGGCTACACCTTC
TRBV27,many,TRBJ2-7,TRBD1,CASSFRTGGYEQYF,TGTGCCAGCAGTTTCCGGACAGGGGGCTACGAGCAGTACTTC
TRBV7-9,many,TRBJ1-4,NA,CASSLVGSNEKLFF,TGTGCCAGCAGCTTAGTAGGGTCAAATGAAAAACTGTTTTTT
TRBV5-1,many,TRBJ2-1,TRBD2,CASSPRLATYNEQFF,TGCGCCAGCAGCCCGCGACTAGCAACCTACAATGAGCAGTTCTTC